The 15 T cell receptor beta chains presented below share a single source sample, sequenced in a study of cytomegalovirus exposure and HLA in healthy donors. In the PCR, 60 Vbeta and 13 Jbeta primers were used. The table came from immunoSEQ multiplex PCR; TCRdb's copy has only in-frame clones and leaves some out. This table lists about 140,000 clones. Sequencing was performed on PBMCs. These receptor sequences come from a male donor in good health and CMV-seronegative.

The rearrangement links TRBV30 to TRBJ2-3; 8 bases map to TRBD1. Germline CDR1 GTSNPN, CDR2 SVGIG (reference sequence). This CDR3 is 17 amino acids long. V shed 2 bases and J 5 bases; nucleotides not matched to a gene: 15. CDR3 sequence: CAWSPIRTGRTGDTQYF. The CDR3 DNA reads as TGTGCCTGGAGTCCAATACGGACAGGGCGGACGGGAGATACGCAGTATTTT.

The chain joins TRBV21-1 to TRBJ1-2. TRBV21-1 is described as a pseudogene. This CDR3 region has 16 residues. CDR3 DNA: TGTGCCAGCAGCAAAGAGCGGACCCAAAAAGTTAGGGGCTACACCTTC. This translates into CASSKERTQKVRGYTF.

In DNA, the CDR3 is TGTGCCTGGAGTGTTAGTAATGAAAAACTGTTTTTT. Translating it yields CAWSVSNEKLFF. The rearrangement joins TRBV30 to TRBJ1-4; no definite D call. The V gene lost 0 bases and the J gene lost 4 bases, with 3 bases spanning the gap. CDR1 and CDR2 from the germline V gene are GTSNPN and SVGIG (reference sequence). The CDR3 runs 12 residues. The full variable domain, its missing parts supplied by reference TRBV30 and TRBJ1-4, is SQTIHQWPATLVQPVGSPLSLECTVEGTSNPNLYWYRQAAGRGLQLLFYSVGIGQISSEVPQNLSASRPQDRQFILSSKKLLLSDSGFYLCAWSVSNEKLFFGSGTQLSVL.

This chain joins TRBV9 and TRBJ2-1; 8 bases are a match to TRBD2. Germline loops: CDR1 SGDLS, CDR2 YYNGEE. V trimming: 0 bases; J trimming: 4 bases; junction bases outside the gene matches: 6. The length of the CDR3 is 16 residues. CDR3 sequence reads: CASSVAVAGLYNEQFF. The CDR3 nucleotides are TGTGCCAGCAGCGTAGCGGTAGCGGGGTTGTACAATGAGCAGTTCTTC.

The CDR3 sequence is CASSHLPTEKYGYTF. CDR3 bases: TGCGCCAGCAGCCATCTACCCACAGAGAAATATGGCTACACCTTC. The chain carries TRBV4-3 and TRBJ1-2; no clear D gene. From germline, CDR1 is LGHNA and CDR2 YSLEER. The CDR3 is 15 residues long. V was trimmed by 3 bases and J by 5 bases, leaving 16 bases between them.

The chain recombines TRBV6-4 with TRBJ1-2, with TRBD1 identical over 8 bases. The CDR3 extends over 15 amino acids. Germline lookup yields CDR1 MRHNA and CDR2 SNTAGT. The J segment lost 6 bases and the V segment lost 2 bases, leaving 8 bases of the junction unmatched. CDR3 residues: CASSDGNRGINGYTF. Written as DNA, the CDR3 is TGTGCCAGCAGTGACGGAAACAGGGGGATCAATGGCTACACCTTC.

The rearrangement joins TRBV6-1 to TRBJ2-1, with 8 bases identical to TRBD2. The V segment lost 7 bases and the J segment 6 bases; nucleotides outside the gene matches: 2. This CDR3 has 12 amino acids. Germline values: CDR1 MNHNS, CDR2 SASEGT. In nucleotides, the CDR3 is TGTGCCAGCAAGCGGGAGATCAATGAGCAGTTCTTC. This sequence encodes CASKREINEQFF.

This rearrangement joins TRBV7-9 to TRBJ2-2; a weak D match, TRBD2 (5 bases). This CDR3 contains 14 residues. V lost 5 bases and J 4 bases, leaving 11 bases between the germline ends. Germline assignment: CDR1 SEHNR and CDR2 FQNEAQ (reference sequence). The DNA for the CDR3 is TGTGCCAGCAGCCTACAGAGGGCCACCGGGGAGCTGTTTTTT. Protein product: CASSLQRATGELFF.

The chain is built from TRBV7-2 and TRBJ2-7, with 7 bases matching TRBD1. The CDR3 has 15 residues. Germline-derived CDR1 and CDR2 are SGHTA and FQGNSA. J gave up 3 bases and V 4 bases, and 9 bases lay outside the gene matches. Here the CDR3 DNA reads TGTGCCAGCAGCTCTTCCAACAGGGGATTCTACGAGCAGTACTTC. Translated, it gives CASSSSNRGFYEQYF.

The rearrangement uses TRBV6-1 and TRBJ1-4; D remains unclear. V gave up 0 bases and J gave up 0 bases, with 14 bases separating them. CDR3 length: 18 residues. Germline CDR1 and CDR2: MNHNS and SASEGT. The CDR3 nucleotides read TGTGCCAGCAGTGAAGCGCTCACGAGGCCCGCAACTAATGAAAAACTGTTTTTT. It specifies CASSEALTRPATNEKLFF.

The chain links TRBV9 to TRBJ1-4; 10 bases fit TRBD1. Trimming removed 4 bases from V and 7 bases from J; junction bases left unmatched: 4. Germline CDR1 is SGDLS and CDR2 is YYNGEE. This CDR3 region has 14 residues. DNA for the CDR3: TGTGCCAGCAGCCCCCGGGACAGGGGTGAAAAACTGTTTTTT. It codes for CASSPRDRGEKLFF.

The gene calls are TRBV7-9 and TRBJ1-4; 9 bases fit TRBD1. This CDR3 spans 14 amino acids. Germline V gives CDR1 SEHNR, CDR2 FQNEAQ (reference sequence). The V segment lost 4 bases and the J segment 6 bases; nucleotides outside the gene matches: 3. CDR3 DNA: TGTGCCAGCAGCTCGGGACAGGGTTATGAAAAACTGTTTTTT. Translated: CASSSGQGYEKLFF.

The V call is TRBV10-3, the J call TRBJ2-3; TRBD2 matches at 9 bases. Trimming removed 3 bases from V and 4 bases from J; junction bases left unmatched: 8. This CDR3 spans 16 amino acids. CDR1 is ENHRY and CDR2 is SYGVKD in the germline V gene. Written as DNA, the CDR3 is TGTGCCATCAGTGATCAGGAGCGGGAGGCCCCAGATACGCAGTATTTT. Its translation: CAISDQEREAPDTQYF.

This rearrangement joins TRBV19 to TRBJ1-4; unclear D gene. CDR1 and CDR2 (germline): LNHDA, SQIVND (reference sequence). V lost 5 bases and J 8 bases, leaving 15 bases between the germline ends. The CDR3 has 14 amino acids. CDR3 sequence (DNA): TGTGCCAGTAGTTATCGGTCGGGAGGCGAAAAACTGTTTTTT. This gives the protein CASSYRSGGEKLFF. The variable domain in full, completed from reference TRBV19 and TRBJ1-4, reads DGGITQSPKYLFRKEGQNVTLSCEQNLNHDAMYWYRQDPGQGLRLIYYSQIVNDFQKGDIAEGYSVSREKKESFPLTVTSAQKNPTAFYLCASSYRSGGEKLFFGSGTQLSVL.

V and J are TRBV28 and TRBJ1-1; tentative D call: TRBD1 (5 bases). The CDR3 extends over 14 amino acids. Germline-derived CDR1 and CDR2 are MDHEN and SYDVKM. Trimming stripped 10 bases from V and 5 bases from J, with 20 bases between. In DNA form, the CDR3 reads TGTGCCATTGGCGGATCAACCAGGGTTACTGAAGCTTTCTTT. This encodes CAIGGSTRVTEAFF.